The rows below give T cell receptor beta chains drawn from one sample of a study of shared clonotypes between healthy human individuals. Only in-frame clones appear in the TCRdb table, and some are missing; sequencing was by immunoSEQ multiplex PCR. Among about 1 million clones listed, 65% to 80% were seen once. Sequencing was done on a sample of memory CD4+ T cells sorted from blood. The receptors shown here come from a man younger than 35 in good health. The CDR3 runs from the conserved cysteine through the conserved F or W. Fields, in order: clone size, J gene, D gene, CDR3 length, V gene, CDR3 DNA, CDR3 protein. D genes are given only for firm matches. The listing skips clone size in some rows; elsewhere it reads once, few, many or a size class.

-	TRBJ1-3	-	14	TRBV7-2	TGTGCCAGCAGCTTCACAGGGTCTGGAAACACCATATATTTT	CASSFTGSGNTIYF
-	TRBJ2-1	TRBD2	20	TRBV4-3	TGCGCCAGCAGAGAATCGACGGCTAGCGGGAGAAAGGGCTCCTACAATGAGCAGTTCTTC	CASRESTASGRKGSYNEQFF
few	TRBJ2-3	-	16	TRBV5-6	TGTGCCAGCAGCTTGGTCAGCGCCACCGGGACAGATACGCAGTATTTT	CASSLVSATGTDTQYF
few	TRBJ2-1	TRBD2	14	TRBV7-2	TGTGCCAGCGGCAGCGGGGGGGCCTACAATGAGCAGTTCTTC	CASGSGGAYNEQFF
-	TRBJ1-3	-	14	TRBV19	TGTGCCAGTAGTAGGGGGAGCTCTGGAAACACCATATATTTT	CASSRGSSGNTIYF
-	TRBJ2-7	-	14	TRBV6-5	TGTGCCAGCAGTATAGCGGACGCCTCCTACGAGCAGTACTTC	CASSIADASYEQYF
-	TRBJ1-4	-	15	TRBV7-7	TGTGCTAGCAGCCTAACGGGAGGGCCTAATGAAAAACTGTTTTTT	CASSLTGGPNEKLFF
-	TRBJ1-1	-	14	TRBV5-1	TGCGCCAGCAGCGTGCGGGGGGTAGGGACTGAAGCTTTCTTT	CASSVRGVGTEAFF
-	TRBJ1-5	-	15	TRBV7-8	TGTGCCAGCAGCAACGGGGGTACCGTGAATCAGCCCCAGCATTTT	CASSNGGTVNQPQHF
-	TRBJ2-5	TRBD1	16	TRBV5-1	TGCGCCAGCAGCCAAGCCGGGACAGGGGCTGGAGAGACCCAGTACTTC	CASSQAGTGAGETQYF
-	TRBJ1-2	-	12	TRBV2	TGTGCCAGCAGTGAGCAGGGTGAAGGGGGCACCTTC	CASSEQGEGGTF
few	TRBJ2-2	TRBD2	16	TRBV4-1	TGCGCCAGCAGCCAAGAGACGGGAGGTTACACCGGGGAGCTGTTTTTT	CASSQETGGYTGELFF
-	TRBJ2-3	-	15	TRBV2	TGTGCCAGCAGTGATCAAGGGCCCTTCACAGATACGCAGTATTTT	CASSDQGPFTDTQYF
-	TRBJ2-7	-	16	TRBV7-2	TGTGCCAGCAGCTTAGCGATGACCGAAGGGGGGTACGAGCAGTACTTC	CASSLAMTEGGYEQYF
-	TRBJ2-2	-	15	TRBV7-8	TGTGCCAGCAGCTTTGACAGGAAAGGCACCGGGGAGCTGTTTTTT	CASSFDRKGTGELFF